This T cell receptor beta chain was profiled in a study of graft-versus-host responses after intestinal transplantation. Note on this clone: The antigen remains unidentified.

Produced via immunoSEQ multiplex PCR; TCRdb's table is partial and in-frame only. The table has over 75,000 clones, around 86% seen once. CDR1 and CDR2 from the germline V gene are LNHDA and SQIVND (reference sequence). The length of the CDR3 is 15 residues. The J segment lost 5 bases and the V segment lost 6 bases, leaving 9 bases of the junction unmatched. The chain has TRBV19 and TRBJ2-1; 8 bases line up with TRBD1. The clonotype originates from a human donor who was the organ donor for an intestinal transplant. This specimen was unstimulated CD8+ T cells sorted from spleen or lymph node cells, taken before transplant. The chain's CDR3 is CASRQGAGWDNEQFF. The DNA of the CDR3 is TGTGCCAGTAGGCAGGGGGCGGGTTGGGACAATGAGCAGTTCTTC.